The rows below give T cell receptor beta chains drawn from one sample of a study of sequential checkpoint blockade in melanoma. Repertoires were generated with immunoSEQ multiplex PCR, while TCRdb's copy carries only in-frame clones and drops some. The sample has 20,000 to 25,000 clones, roughly four fifths seen once; the top ten hold more than 9%. Sample: CD8+ T cells sorted from blood (inferred from file names), taken from a patient given nivolumab and ipilimumab in sequence. The source of these receptors is a human donor with melanoma. CDR3s include the opening cysteine and the closing phenylalanine or tryptophan. The D gene is left open where the match is weak. Only part of the rows carry a size: once, few, many, or a class if the clone is expanded.

d_call j_call v_call clone_size cdr3_aa cdr3_nt
NA TRBJ2-4 TRBV29-1 NA CSVRGAVSTLLAKNIQYF TGCAGCGTCAGGGGGGCAGTCTCAACTCTCCTAGCCAAAAACATTCAGTACTTC
NA TRBJ2-7 TRBV7-2 NA CASSLEMYEQYF TGTGCCAGCAGCTTAGAAATGTACGAGCAGTACTTC
TRBD1 TRBJ1-2 TRBV30 NA CAWSVLRDRLYGYTF TGTGCCTGGAGTGTACTAAGGGACAGGCTTTATGGCTACACCTTC
NA TRBJ1-1 TRBV21-1 NA CASSKSGRGRGNTEAFF TGTGCCAGCAGCAAATCGGGCAGGGGCAGGGGGAACACTGAAGCTTTCTTT
NA TRBJ1-1 TRBV19 NA CASSPRQGGGNTEAFF TGTGCCAGTAGCCCCCGGCAGGGAGGTGGGAACACTGAAGCTTTCTTT
TRBD2 TRBJ2-1 TRBV27 NA CASSSRPKRERDEQFF TGTGCCAGCAGTAGCCGGCCGAAGCGGGAGAGGGATGAGCAGTTCTTC
NA TRBJ1-2 TRBV6-1 NA CASVSRGNYGYTF TGTGCCAGCGTTTCTCGGGGTAACTATGGCTACACCTTC
NA TRBJ1-1 TRBV27 NA CASSLYGNTEAFF TGTGCCAGCAGTTTATACGGGAACACTGAAGCTTTCTTT
TRBD2 TRBJ2-7 TRBV19 few CASSSGLAGLGYEQYF TGTGCCAGTAGCTCAGGACTAGCGGGCCTAGGCTACGAGCAGTACTTC
TRBD2 TRBJ2-1 TRBV9 NA CASSPGSGAYNEQFF TGTGCCAGCAGCCCGGGTAGCGGGGCCTACAATGAGCAGTTCTTC
NA TRBJ1-2 TRBV7-9 NA CASSLAGTGSSYGYTF TGTGCCAGCAGCTTAGCGGGAACAGGGTCCAGCTATGGCTACACCTTC
TRBD1 TRBJ1-2 TRBV18 NA CASSHRDRGNYGYTF TGTGCCAGCTCACACCGGGACAGAGGGAACTATGGCTACACCTTC
TRBD2 TRBJ2-7 TRBV2 NA CASRPTSGSYEQYF TGTGCCAGCAGGCCGACTAGCGGGTCCTACGAGCAGTACTTC
NA TRBJ1-1 TRBV6-5 NA CASTYIPGGAGEAFF TGTGCCAGCACCTACATACCGGGGGGGGCGGGTGAAGCTTTCTTT
TRBD2 TRBJ2-1 TRBV28 NA CASGLARGNEQFF TGTGCCAGCGGACTAGCTAGGGGCAATGAGCAGTTCTTC
NA TRBJ1-3 TRBV7-9 NA CASSLEGARTIYF TGTGCCAGCAGCTTAGAAGGGGCTCGCACCATATATTTT
TRBD1 TRBJ2-7 TRBV5-1 NA CASTDRGQGEQYF TGCGCCAGCACGGACAGGGGGCAGGGCGAGCAGTACTTC
NA TRBJ2-7 TRBV7-8 NA CASSFLRQASYEQYF TGTGCCAGCAGCTTCTTACGGCAGGCGTCCTACGAGCAGTACTTC
NA TRBJ1-5 TRBV27 NA CASSFQGPSNQPQHF TGTGCCAGCAGTTTCCAGGGTCCATCCAATCAGCCCCAGCATTTT
TRBD1 TRBJ1-2 TRBV29-1 NA CSARDRFLVGYTF TGCAGCGCCAGGGACAGGTTCTTGGTTGGCTACACCTTC
NA TRBJ1-1 TRBV6-4 NA CASSDSGRVGTEAFF TGTGCCAGCAGTGACTCCGGCAGGGTGGGCACTGAAGCTTTCTTT
TRBD2 TRBJ2-4 TRBV7-2 NA CASSTSGTTKNIQYF TGTGCCAGCAGCACGAGCGGGACGACCAAAAACATTCAGTACTTC